The 18 T cell receptor beta chains given below trace back to one sample, sequenced in a study of blood T cell repertoires in COVID-19. Sequencing used immunoSEQ multiplex PCR; TCRdb keeps in-frame clones, though not all of them. The data hold fewer than 200,000 clones, with over 75% observed a single time. The specimen was peripheral blood. The receptors come from a man aged 55 to 70 who had recovered from COVID-19.

This rearrangement joins TRBV6-5 to TRBJ1-2, with D possibly matching TRBD1 (6 bases). V was shortened by 5 bases and J by 6 bases, with 10 bases between the two germline ends. CDR1 is MNHEY and CDR2 is SVGAGI in the germline V gene. This CDR3 has 12 residues. The CDR3 region is CASSPRQDGYTF. The CDR3 nucleotides read TGTGCCAGCAGTCCCCGACAGGATGGCTACACCTTC.

The chain uses TRBV19 and TRBJ2-3, with 10 bases that match TRBD2. The CDR3 covers 16 residues. From germline, CDR1 is LNHDA and CDR2 SQIVND (reference sequence). V trimming: 4 bases; J trimming: 1 base; junction bases outside the gene matches: 5. CDR3 in amino acids: CASSTPTSGRTDTQYF. The DNA of the CDR3 is TGTGCCAGTAGTACCCCGACTAGCGGGCGCACAGATACGCAGTATTTT.

This chain joins TRBV11-2 and TRBJ1-1; D is unresolved. The CDR3 spans 12 residues. Germline CDR1 and CDR2: SGHAT and FQNNGV. Trimming took 4 bases from V and 8 from J, leaving 11 bases between them. This chain's CDR3 is CASSSQIIEAFF. The CDR3 nucleotides read TGTGCCAGCAGCTCCCAGATTATAGAAGCTTTCTTT.

This chain connects TRBV25-1 to TRBJ2-7; D might be TRBD2 (5 bases). Germline lookup yields CDR1 MGHDK and CDR2 SYGVNS. V lost 5 bases to trimming and J lost 3 bases, with 14 bases between them. The CDR3 extends over 14 amino acids. CDR3 nucleotides: TGTGCCAGCAGTCCCTATGCCGGGATCTACGAGCAGTACTTC. Its protein is CASSPYAGIYEQYF.

The chain carries TRBV30 and TRBJ1-3; D is possibly TRBD1 (5 bases). The length of the CDR3 is 13 residues. CDR1 and CDR2 from the germline V gene are GTSNPN and SVGIG (reference sequence). V was trimmed by 0 bases and J by 4 bases, leaving 7 bases between them. CDR3 bases: TGTGCCTGGAGTGTCGGGGGGGGAAACACCATATATTTT. Translated, it gives CAWSVGGGNTIYF.

The chain joins TRBV5-1 to TRBJ2-6; possibly TRBD1 for D (6 bases). The germline CDR1 and CDR2 sequences are SGHRS and YFSETQ. The CDR3 spans 13 residues. V was pared by 2 bases and J by 7 bases, with 7 bases between. CDR3 loop: CASSLQGANVLTF. DNA for the CDR3: TGCGCCAGCAGCTTACAGGGCGCCAACGTCCTGACTTTC.

The gene calls are TRBV28 and TRBJ2-3; 7 bases are shared with TRBD1. The V gene end was trimmed by 6 bases and the J gene end by 1 base; junction bases not matched to a gene: 7. CDR1 is MDHEN, CDR2 SYDVKM, per germline. The CDR3 consists of 15 residues. CDR3 sequence reads: CASSLTGVGTDTQYF. Here the CDR3 DNA reads TGTGCCAGCAGCCTCACAGGGGTAGGCACAGATACGCAGTATTTT.

This clone has only one observation. This rearrangement joins TRBV2 to TRBJ2-5; 8 nucleotides align to TRBD1. Germline V CDR1 and CDR2: SNHLY, FYNNEI. The CDR3 has 14 residues. V lost 6 bases and J lost 2; bases outside the gene matches: 5. This CDR3 is CASRGTGPQETQYF. CDR3 in DNA: TGTGCCAGCAGGGGGACAGGCCCACAAGAGACCCAGTACTTC.

The chain couples TRBV30 to TRBJ1-3; 11 positions match TRBD1. This CDR3 has 20 residues. Germline V gene data show CDR1 as GTSNPN and CDR2 as SVGIG (reference sequence). V was pared by 2 bases and J by 4 bases, with 19 bases of the junction left unmatched. The CDR3 sequence is CAWSPYPGTGGGLGGNTIYF. Here the CDR3 DNA reads TGTGCCTGGAGTCCCTACCCGGGGACAGGGGGGGGTCTGGGAGGAAACACCATATATTTT.

J is TRBJ1-5 and V is TRBV5-5; maybe TRBD1 (5 bases). Trimming left V 0 bases short and J 3 bases short, with 7 bases between. The CDR3 runs 14 residues. Per the germline V gene, CDR1 is SGHKS and CDR2 is YYEKEE (reference sequence). CDR3 in DNA: TGTGCCAGCAGCTTGGGGGGCTTCAATCAGCCCCAGCATTTT. It translates to CASSLGGFNQPQHF.

The chain joins TRBV2 to TRBJ1-1; D is unresolved. The CDR3 runs to 11 residues. V shed 11 bases and J shed 1 base, with 8 bases lying between them. Germline loops: CDR1 SNHLY, CDR2 FYNNEI. CDR3 loop: CAPTTNTEAFF. CDR3 coding DNA: TGTGCCCCAACAACGAACACTGAAGCTTTCTTT.

The table lists this clone with a few counts. The CDR3 reads CASSLGGDTQYF. The CDR3 DNA reads as TGCGCCAGCAGCTTAGGGGGAGATACGCAGTATTTT. This sequence joins TRBV5-1 and TRBJ2-3; D is perhaps TRBD1 (6 bases). In germline, CDR1 is SGHRS, CDR2 YFSETQ. The CDR3 sequence is 12 residues long. Trimming took 2 bases from V and 5 from J, leaving 6 bases between them.

V usage is TRBV3-1 (or the pseudogene TRBV3-2) and J usage is TRBJ2-1; the match to TRBD1 covers 8 bases. The CDR3 length is 15 residues. Trimming cost V 0 bases and J 3 bases; bases outside gene matches: 1. Germline values: CDR1 LGHDT, CDR2 YNNKEL (reference sequence). The CDR3 loop reads CASSQEGTGYNEQFF. In nucleotides, the CDR3 is TGTGCCAGCAGCCAAGAGGGGACAGGCTACAATGAGCAGTTCTTC.

This sequence joins TRBV29-1 and TRBJ2-2; the D gene is possibly TRBD1 (6 bases). The germline CDR1 and CDR2 sequences are SQVTM and ANQGSEA. V was cut by 5 bases and J by 0 bases, with 10 bases left in between. The CDR3 spans 14 residues. The CDR3 sequence: CSVRGHSNTGELFF. CDR3 coding DNA: TGCAGCGTTCGGGGACATTCGAACACCGGGGAGCTGTTTTTT.

This chain connects TRBV4-2 to TRBJ2-1; 7 bases match TRBD2. V gave up 0 bases and J gave up 9 bases; unmatched junction bases: 5. In germline, CDR1 is LGHNA, CDR2 YNFKEQ. The CDR3 runs to 14 residues. Here the CDR3 reads CASSQEGGDLEQFF. DNA of the CDR3: TGTGCCAGCAGCCAAGAGGGGGGGGACCTTGAGCAGTTCTTC.

The J gene is TRBJ2-3, the V gene TRBV9, with D possibly being TRBD2 (6 bases). This CDR3 is 15 amino acids long. The germline V gene encodes CDR1 SGDLS and CDR2 YYNGEE. Trimming shortened V by 4 bases and J by 3 bases, and 15 bases separated the two germline ends. CDR3 protein: CASSWSGLLTDTQYF. CDR3 nucleotide sequence: TGTGCCAGCAGCTGGTCCGGACTATTAACAGATACGCAGTATTTT.

The rearrangement uses TRBV6-2 or TRBV6-3 and TRBJ1-6; 9 bases match TRBD1. Germline CDR1 MNHEY, CDR2 SVGEGT. This CDR3 is 17 amino acids long. With V trimmed by 2 bases and J by 7 bases, 9 bases remained unmatched. CDR3 sequence reads: CASSYTPGQGRNSPLHF. CDR3 in DNA: TGTGCCAGCAGTTACACTCCGGGACAGGGTAGAAATTCACCCCTCCACTTT.

This clone was found a few times. V is TRBV12-5 and J is TRBJ1-2; possibly TRBD1 for D (5 bases). Germline loops: CDR1 LGHNT, CDR2 FRNRAP. With 1 base removed from V and 8 bases from J, the gap between germline ends came to 11 bases. This CDR3 is 13 amino acids long. The CDR3 DNA sequence: TGTGCTAGTGGTTTGGGACAGTCGTACGGCTACACCTTC. Residues: CASGLGQSYGYTF.